At least ten counts were recorded for the clone carrying this TCR beta chain. No antigen is known for it. Trimming cost V 4 bases and J 2 bases; bases outside gene matches: 8. There are 16 residues in the CDR3. In germline, CDR1 is SGHTA, CDR2 FQGTGA. The source of the sample is a study of T-cell reconstitution after alpha-beta-depleted transplantation in children. Unique molecular identifiers tagged the TCRbeta library. TCRdb used MiXCR to reprocess the PCR reads, holding one entry per CDR3 protein. This sample yields 500,000 or so distinct CDR3 sequences, of which around 10% are seen a single time; less than 15% belongs to the top ten. Study conclusions and caveats: From surviving recipient T cells and thymic progenitors came the high day-60 TCRbeta diversity observed in some patients. Hyperexpanded clones declined; after one year, newly produced T cells mostly supplied diversity. Several hundred rapidly expanded clones from non-depleted graft cells reportedly supplied alpha-beta T cells about two months post-transplant.

The starting material was PBMCs, mostly from graft donor cells, obtained 180 days after TCRalphabeta/CD19-depleted stem cell transplant. The J gene is TRBJ1-3, the V gene TRBV7-3, with 7 bases aligning to TRBD1. This receptor was taken from a female patient between 2 and 10 years old who had a stem cell transplant for aplastic anemia, so the T cells may come from the graft donor. The CDR3 spells CASSSTSGGTGNTIYF. The CDR3 DNA reads as TGTGCCAGCAGCTCCACTTCAGGGGGGACTGGAAACACCATATATTTT.